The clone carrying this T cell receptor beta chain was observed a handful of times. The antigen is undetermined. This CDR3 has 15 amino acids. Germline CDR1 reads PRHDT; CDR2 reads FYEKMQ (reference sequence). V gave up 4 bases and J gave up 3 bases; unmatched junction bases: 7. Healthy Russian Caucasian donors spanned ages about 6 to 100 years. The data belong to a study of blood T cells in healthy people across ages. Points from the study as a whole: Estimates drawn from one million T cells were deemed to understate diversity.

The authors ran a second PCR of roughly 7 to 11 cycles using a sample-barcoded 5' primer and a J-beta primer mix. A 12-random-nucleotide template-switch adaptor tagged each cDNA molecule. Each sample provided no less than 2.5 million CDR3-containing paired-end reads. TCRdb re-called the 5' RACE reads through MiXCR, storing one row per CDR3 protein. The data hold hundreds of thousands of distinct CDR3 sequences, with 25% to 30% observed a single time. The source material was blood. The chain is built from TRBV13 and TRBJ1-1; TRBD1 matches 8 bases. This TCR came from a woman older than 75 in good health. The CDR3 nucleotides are TGTGCCAGCAGCTCAGGTTACAGGGGGTACACTGAAGCTTTCTTT. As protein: CASSSGYRGYTEAFF. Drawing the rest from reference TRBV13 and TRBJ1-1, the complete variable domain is AAGVIQSPRHLIKEKRETATLKCYPIPRHDTVYWYQQGPGQDPQFLISFYEKMQSDKGSIPDRFSAQQFSDYHSELNMSSLELGDSALYFCASSSGYRGYTEAFFGQGTRLTVV.